The TCR beta chain described here comes from a study of blood T cell repertoires in COVID-19 (dated by TCRdb to about 2020). In the study overall: Collaborator samples came from the United States, Italy and Spain and covered acute and convalescent phases of COVID-19. The prospective study material was composed of cDNA or gDNA derived from T cells, B-cell-depleted T cells, or PBMCs. Subjects who had been exposed to COVID-19, were actively infected with it, or had recovered from it provided the deeply sampled blood TCRbeta repertoires that made up the dataset. A freely available public database, intended as a resource for researchers studying the immune response to SARS-CoV-2, is where the repertoires were released. Samples came from the ongoing ImmuneRACE study (first 160 participants) plus 1,254 subjects from 6 global collaborators. A de-identified subject ID, COVID-19 status, age in years and sex were almost always included in the sample metadata. HLA class I and class II types, where available, came from metadata supplied by the sample provider rather than from assay-based typing.

Note on this clone: Its antigen is currently not known. The sample holds no much larger clone one base away, and base qualities are not on file.

CDR3 length: 15 amino acids, cysteine to phenylalanine. The DNA shown is the 45-base CDR3, in frame from base 1. CDR1 and CDR2 (SNHLY, FYNNEI) derive from the germline V gene. V is pruned by 4 bases and J by 7 bases, leaving 7 bases of the junction without a gene match. Beyond this particular receptor, the publication reports: The amount of clinical and demographic metadata varied by source and participant and was provided uncurated.

TCRbeta CDR3 regions were amplified from genomic DNA by means of the immunoSEQ Assay, a bias-controlled multiplex PCR. The paper's data handling went like this. Nucleated cell counts per sample were estimated from amplification of reference gene primers within the assay. To quantify the absolute abundance of each unique TCRbeta CDR3 rearrangement, sequence reads were collapsed and filtered. For each sample, productive Simpson clonality was calculated as the square root of Simpson's diversity index over productive rearrangements. Drawn from immuneACCESS, this table holds only the in-frame rearrangements with V and J called that TCRdb kept. Clones are partly lost; checked studies trace under half to an unresolved V gene and leave the rest unexplained. That table supplies the V and J calls and clone size; D and trimming were determined from the DNA. The sample data list some 380,000 clones, and more than 65% of these were observed just once. The top ten hold roughly 1.1% of the sample.

Collaborating institutions collected whole blood in K2EDTA tubes following their own protocols. For TCRbeta analysis, collaborator samples were shipped as frozen whole blood, as isolated PBMCs, or as DNA extracted from either sample type. Sequencing was carried out using peripheral blood. The receptor chain draws on TRBV2 and TRBJ1-4, with 9 central nucleotides matching TRBD1. The clonotype comes from a human donor with acute or convalescent COVID-19. The donor label of this sample is uncertain. DNA sequence: TGTGCCAGCAGTGGGACGGACAGGGGAGGTGAAAAACTGTTTTTT. Its protein is CASSGTDRGGEKLFF.